One and the same sample provided the 15 T cell receptor beta chains below, sequenced in a study of shared clonotypes between healthy human individuals. Clones were sequenced by immunoSEQ multiplex PCR, and TCRdb holds only the in-frame ones, with some missing. Of approximately 500,000 clones listed, around 73% are singletons. Material: PBMCs. The origin of the receptors is a woman between 40 and 50 years old in good health. Some clones in this sample may be carry-over from other donors' samples.

The chain combines TRBV5-3 with TRBJ2-7; unclear D gene. TRBV5-3 is an open reading frame whose function is uncertain. Trimming left V 6 bases short and J 6 bases short, with 4 bases between. This CDR3 contains 9 residues. CDR3: CARMAEQYF. CDR3 nucleotides: TGTGCCAGAATGGCCGAGCAGTACTTC.

A note on this clone: One end of the junction is discordant with germline, which a read error may explain. This chain joins TRBV7-7 and TRBJ2-2; the match to TRBD1 covers 7 bases. There are 16 residues in the CDR3. CDR1 and CDR2 (germline): SSHAT, FNYEAQ (reference sequence). The CDR3 region is CASSSRTGANTGELFF. CDR3 sequence (DNA): TGTGCTAGCAGCTCCCGGACAGGAGCGAACACCGGGGAGCTGTTTTTT.

As regards this clone: Germline and junction disagree at one end, which may indicate a read error. Other DNA sequences from this sample encode an identical CDR3 as well. V is TRBV7-7 and J is TRBJ2-3; D call uncertain. The CDR3 runs to 13 residues. CDR1 and CDR2 (germline): SSHAT, FNYEAQ (reference sequence). CDR3 coding DNA: TGTGCTAGCAGCTTAGTGGGATCAGATACGCAGTATTTT. Residues: CASSLVGSDTQYF.

The chain combines TRBV5-4 with TRBJ1-3, with no clear D. V lost 1 base, J lost 0 bases, and 5 bases lay in between. The CDR3 consists of 14 residues. Germline V gene sequence: CDR1 SGHNT, CDR2 YYREEE (reference sequence). CDR3 nucleotides: TGTGCCAGCAGCTTGTGGGGCTCTGGAAACACCATATATTTT. It is translated as CASSLWGSGNTIYF.

This chain links TRBV6-1 with TRBJ1-3; D not certain. Trimming cost V 5 bases and J 4 bases, with 12 bases left between them. CDR1 and CDR2 (germline): MNHNS, SASEGT. This CDR3 spans 14 amino acids. CDR3 residues: CASSPARGGNTIYF. The CDR3 bases are TGTGCCAGCAGTCCGGCGCGAGGGGGAAACACCATATATTTT.

The J gene is TRBJ1-1, the V gene TRBV28; possible D gene TRBD1, 5 bases. CDR1 and CDR2 (germline): MDHEN, SYDVKM. CDR3 length: 15 residues. The germline V and J ends were trimmed by 4 bases and 1 base, with 13 bases remaining between them. The CDR3, as DNA: TGTGCCAGCAGTTGGGACGGCGGAGGGAACACTGAAGCTTTCTTT. It specifies CASSWDGGGNTEAFF.

The chain links TRBV5-1 to TRBJ1-1; a possible D gene is TRBD1 (6 bases). Germline-derived CDR1 and CDR2 are SGHRS and YFSETQ. V lost 0 bases and J lost 10, with 16 bases in between. The CDR3 is made up of 14 amino acids. CDR3 residues: CASSLELDSRRAFF. CDR3 nucleotides: TGCGCCAGCAGCTTGGAGCTGGACAGTCGTCGAGCTTTCTTT.

The rearrangement uses TRBV4-1 and TRBJ2-3, with a possible D match to TRBD1 (5 bases). This CDR3 has 17 amino acids. Germline CDR1 and CDR2: MGHRA and YSYEKL. V was shortened by 5 bases and J by 0 bases, with 18 bases between the two germline ends. The CDR3 nucleotides are TGCGCCAGCAGCGACGCCATGTGGGGCCCCAGCACAGATACGCAGTATTTT. This gives the protein CASSDAMWGPSTDTQYF.

The genes are TRBV6-1 and TRBJ1-2; maybe TRBD1 (6 bases). The V gene lost 4 bases and the J gene lost 4 bases, with 10 bases spanning the gap. The CDR3 consists of 13 residues. Germline CDR1 and CDR2: MNHNS and SASEGT. CDR3 residues: CASSVGGAYGYTF. CDR3 sequence (DNA): TGTGCCAGCAGTGTCGGGGGGGCCTATGGCTACACCTTC.

This clone came up a few times. The chain couples TRBV5-1 to TRBJ2-5, with a tentative D call TRBD2 (6 bases). Germline V gene sequence: CDR1 SGHRS, CDR2 YFSETQ. The CDR3 has 16 residues. Trimming stripped 0 bases from V and 1 base from J, with 13 bases between. CDR3: CASSLAVGGAQETQYF. The CDR3 region has the DNA TGCGCCAGCAGCTTGGCCGTCGGGGGAGCCCAAGAGACCCAGTACTTC. The whole variable domain, remainder taken from reference TRBV5-1 and TRBJ2-5, is KAGVTQTPRYLIKTRGQQVTLSCSPISGHRSVSWYQQTPGQGLQFLFEYFSETQRNKGNFPGRFSGRQFSNSRSEMNVSTLELGDSALYLCASSLAVGGAQETQYFGPGTRLLVL.

A remark on this clone: Relative to the germline gene, one junction end is altered; a read error may explain this. The chain carries TRBV30 and TRBJ2-1, with 9 bases that match TRBD2. This CDR3 contains 13 residues. In germline, CDR1 is GTSNPN, CDR2 SVGIG (reference sequence). Here the CDR3 reads CARSSGSYNEQFF. The CDR3 DNA follows: TGTGCCAGGAGTAGCGGGAGCTACAATGAGCAGTTCTTC.

Regarding this clone: This may arise from a read error, as a much more abundant clone is one base away. The chain recombines TRBV12-5 with TRBJ1-1; no firm D call. The CDR3 covers 13 residues. V was shortened by 1 base and J by 1 base, with 4 bases between the two germline ends. Germline values: CDR1 LGHNT, CDR2 FRNRAP. CDR3 DNA: TGTGCTAGTGGTTTGGGACAGAACACTGAAGCTTTCTTT. Its protein product is CASGLGQNTEAFF.

V and J are TRBV30 and TRBJ1-2, with 8 nucleotides matching TRBD1. Germline V gene lookup returns CDR1 GTSNPN and CDR2 SVGIG (reference sequence). The CDR3 loop spans 13 amino acids. V shed 1 base and J 3 bases; nucleotides not matched to a gene: 1. CDR3 bases: TGTGCCTGGAGTGGACAGGGGTACTATGGCTACACCTTC. This translates into CAWSGQGYYGYTF.

The genes are TRBV14 and TRBJ2-7; no clear D. There are 15 residues in the CDR3. Trimming shortened V by 4 bases and J by 1 base, and 14 bases separated the two germline ends. Per the germline V gene, CDR1 is SGHDN and CDR2 is FVKESK. This CDR3 reads CASSPQARRSYEQYF. CDR3 DNA sequence: TGTGCCAGCAGCCCTCAGGCTAGAAGGTCCTACGAGCAGTACTTC.

Concerning this clone: One end of the junction varies from germline; a read error may be responsible. V is TRBV11-3 and J is TRBJ2-1; D possibly corresponds to TRBD1 (6 bases). The CDR3 consists of 16 residues. Germline lookup yields CDR1 SGHNT and CDR2 YENEEA. The CDR3 sequence: CASSQQGSRGNNEQFF. DNA for the CDR3: TGTGCCAGCAGCCAACAGGGTAGTCGTGGAAACAACGAGCAGTTCTTC.